The 6 T cell receptor beta chains given below trace back to one sample, sequenced in a study of response to subunit inactivated influenza vaccine. TCRdb analysed the RT-PCR reads with MiXCR anew, one entry per CDR3 protein. The profile covers about 570,000 distinct CDR3 sequences, with around 11% appearing a single time and 8% to 13% taken by the ten largest. These data also featured in a second study, about T cells expressing NK-cell markers. That publication notes: TCR beta cDNA was generated via 5'RACE template switching incorporating UMIs.

This specimen was PBMCs from blood, taken on the day of vaccination. The receptors here all came from a man in his forties or fifties who received an inactivated influenza vaccine.

This clonotype was seen at least ten times. This chain's CDR3 is CASSLGVEYKNEQFF. CDR3 nucleotide sequence: TGTGCCAGCAGCTTGGGAGTAGAATACAAAAATGAGCAGTTCTTC. The chain has TRBV5-6 and TRBJ2-1; D not certain. Germline assignment: CDR1 SGHDT and CDR2 YYEEEE. The CDR3 consists of 15 residues. Trimming pared 0 bases from V and 7 bases from J, leaving 14 bases between.

In its sample, this clonotype was seen many times. The chain combines TRBV29-1 with TRBJ2-1, with 9 bases fitting TRBD2. CDR3 length equals 14 residues. Germline assignment: CDR1 SQVTM and CDR2 ANQGSEA. The ends lost 4 bases at V and 6 bases at J; junction bases unmatched: 7. The CDR3 region is CSVAWLAGRNEQFF. The CDR3 DNA reads TGCAGCGTTGCCTGGCTAGCGGGACGCAATGAGCAGTTCTTC.

This chain joins TRBV11-3 and TRBJ2-3; 15 positions match TRBD2. Germline lookup yields CDR1 SGHNT and CDR2 YENEEA. V lost 4 bases to trimming and J lost 7 bases; unmatched junction nucleotides: 6. This CDR3 comprises 16 residues. CDR3: CASSSGLAGGRHTQYF. DNA for the CDR3: TGTGCCAGCAGCTCAGGACTAGCGGGAGGGCGGCATACGCAGTATTTT.

This clonotype occurred many times. The chain employs TRBV12-3 or TRBV12-4 and TRBJ2-1; 9 positions match TRBD2. CDR3 length equals 13 residues. V shed 5 bases, J shed 10 bases, and the junction held 6 bases outside the gene matches. CDR3 DNA: TGTGCCAGCAGTCTATTAGCGGGAGTAGAGCAGTTCTTC. Translating it yields CASSLLAGVEQFF.

The chain links TRBV20-1 to TRBJ1-1; 7 bases are shared with TRBD1. Germline trimming cut 3 bases from V and 1 base from J; bases unmatched to any gene: 5. This CDR3 is built from 14 residues. In germline, CDR1 is DFQATT, CDR2 SNEGSKA (reference sequence). The CDR3 region is CSASFTGENTEAFF. CDR3 nucleotide sequence: TGCAGTGCTAGTTTTACAGGGGAGAACACTGAAGCTTTCTTT.

This clonotype was seen a few times. The V and J genes are TRBV4-2 and TRBJ2-3, with 10 bases lining up with TRBD2. Germline V gene lookup returns CDR1 LGHNA and CDR2 YNFKEQ. The V segment lost 1 base and the J segment 3 bases; nucleotides outside the gene matches: 7. The CDR3 runs 17 residues. The CDR3 region is CASSQAVGLAITDTQYF. CDR3 bases: TGTGCCAGCAGCCAAGCGGTGGGACTAGCGATTACAGATACGCAGTATTTT.